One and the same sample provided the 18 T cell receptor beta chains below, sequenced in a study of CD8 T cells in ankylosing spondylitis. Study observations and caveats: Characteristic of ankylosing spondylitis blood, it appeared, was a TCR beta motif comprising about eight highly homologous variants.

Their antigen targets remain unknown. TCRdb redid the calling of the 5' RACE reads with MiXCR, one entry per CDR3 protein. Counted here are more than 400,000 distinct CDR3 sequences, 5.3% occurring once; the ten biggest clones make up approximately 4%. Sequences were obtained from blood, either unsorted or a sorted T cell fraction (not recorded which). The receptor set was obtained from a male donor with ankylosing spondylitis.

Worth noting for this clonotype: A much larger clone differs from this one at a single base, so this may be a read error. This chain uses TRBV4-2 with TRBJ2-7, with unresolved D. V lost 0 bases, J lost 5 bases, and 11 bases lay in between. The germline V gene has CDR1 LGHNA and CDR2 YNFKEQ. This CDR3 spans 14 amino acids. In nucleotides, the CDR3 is TGTGCCAGCAGCCAAGACGTCTGTTGGGACGAGCAGTACTTC. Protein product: CASSQDVCWDEQYF.

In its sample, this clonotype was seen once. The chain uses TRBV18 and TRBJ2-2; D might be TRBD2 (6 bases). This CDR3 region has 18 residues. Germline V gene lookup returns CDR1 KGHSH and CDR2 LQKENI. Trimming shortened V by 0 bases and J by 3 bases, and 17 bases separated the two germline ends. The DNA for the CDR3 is TGTGCCAGCTCACCACCAAATTTCCTAGCGATATACACCGGGGAGCTGTTTTTT. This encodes CASSPPNFLAIYTGELFF.

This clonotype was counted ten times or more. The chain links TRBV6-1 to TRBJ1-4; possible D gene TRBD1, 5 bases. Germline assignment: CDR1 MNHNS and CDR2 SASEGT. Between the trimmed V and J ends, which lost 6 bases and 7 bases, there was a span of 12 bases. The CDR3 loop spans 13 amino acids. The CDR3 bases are TGTGCCAGCAGAAAAGTTGGGGCTGAAAAACTGTTTTTT. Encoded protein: CASRKVGAEKLFF.

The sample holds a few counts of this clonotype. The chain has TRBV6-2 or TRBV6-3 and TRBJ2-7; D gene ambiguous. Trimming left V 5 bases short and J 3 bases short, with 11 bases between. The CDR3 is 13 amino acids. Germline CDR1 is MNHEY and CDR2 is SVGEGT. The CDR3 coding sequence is TGTGCCAGCAGTCCCCCGTCTCGCTACGAGCAGTACTTC. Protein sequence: CASSPPSRYEQYF.

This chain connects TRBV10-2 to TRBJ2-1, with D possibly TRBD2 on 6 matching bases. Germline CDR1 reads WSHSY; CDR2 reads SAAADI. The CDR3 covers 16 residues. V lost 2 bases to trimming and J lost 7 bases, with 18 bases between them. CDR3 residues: CASSEASVTPPNEQFF. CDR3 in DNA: TGCGCCAGCAGTGAGGCTAGCGTCACCCCCCCAAATGAGCAGTTCTTC.

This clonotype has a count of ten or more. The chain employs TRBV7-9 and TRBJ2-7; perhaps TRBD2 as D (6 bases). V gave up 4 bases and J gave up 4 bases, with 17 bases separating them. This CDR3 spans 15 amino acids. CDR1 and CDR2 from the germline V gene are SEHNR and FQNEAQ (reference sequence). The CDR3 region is CASSSTFLARYEQYF. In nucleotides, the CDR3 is TGTGCCAGCAGCTCGACGTTTCTAGCGCGGTACGAGCAGTACTTC.

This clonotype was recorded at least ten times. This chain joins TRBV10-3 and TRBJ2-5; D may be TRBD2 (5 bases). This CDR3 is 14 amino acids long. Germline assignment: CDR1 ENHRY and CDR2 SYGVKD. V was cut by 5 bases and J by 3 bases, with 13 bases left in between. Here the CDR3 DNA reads TGTGCCATCAGTTGGAGGACGGGGAAAGAGACCCAGTACTTC. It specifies CAISWRTGKETQYF.

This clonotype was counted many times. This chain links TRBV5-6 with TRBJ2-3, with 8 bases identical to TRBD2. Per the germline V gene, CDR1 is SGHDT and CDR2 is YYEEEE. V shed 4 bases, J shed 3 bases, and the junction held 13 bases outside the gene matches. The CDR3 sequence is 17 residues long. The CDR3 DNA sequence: TGTGCCAGCAGCGCCCTAGGAGCGGGAGACGGAACAGATACGCAGTATTTT. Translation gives CASSALGAGDGTDTQYF.

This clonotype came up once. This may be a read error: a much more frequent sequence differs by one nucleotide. Written as DNA, the CDR3 is TGTGCCATCACATCTGCGTGGGACAATGAGCAGTTCTTC. Amino acid sequence: CAITSAWDNEQFF. This chain joins TRBV10-3 and TRBJ2-1; no clear D. This CDR3 comprises 13 residues. The ends were cut back, 7 bases at V and 5 bases at J, with 12 bases in the middle. Germline V gene lookup returns CDR1 ENHRY and CDR2 SYGVKD.

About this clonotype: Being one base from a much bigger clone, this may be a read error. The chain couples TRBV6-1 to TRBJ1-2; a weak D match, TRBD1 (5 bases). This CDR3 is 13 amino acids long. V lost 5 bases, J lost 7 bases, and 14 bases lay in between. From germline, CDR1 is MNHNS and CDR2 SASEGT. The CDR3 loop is CASSPGRVGGYTF. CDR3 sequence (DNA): TGTGCCAGCAGTCCCGGCAGGGTTGGTGGCTACACCTTC.

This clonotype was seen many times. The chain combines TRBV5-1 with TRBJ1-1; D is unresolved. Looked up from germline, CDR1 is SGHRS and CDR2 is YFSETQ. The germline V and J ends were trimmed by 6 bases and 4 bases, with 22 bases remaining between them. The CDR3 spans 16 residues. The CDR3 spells CASTRGSNVGSTEAFF. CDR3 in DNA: TGCGCCAGCACCCGCGGATCCAACGTAGGGAGCACTGAAGCTTTCTTT.

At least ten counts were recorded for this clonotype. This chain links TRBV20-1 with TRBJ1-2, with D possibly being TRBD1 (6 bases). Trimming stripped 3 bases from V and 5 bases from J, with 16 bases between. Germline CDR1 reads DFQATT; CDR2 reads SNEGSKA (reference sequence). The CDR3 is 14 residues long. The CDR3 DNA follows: TGCAGTGCTAGTATCGTGGGGGCGCGGTATGGCTACACCTTC. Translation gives CSASIVGARYGYTF.

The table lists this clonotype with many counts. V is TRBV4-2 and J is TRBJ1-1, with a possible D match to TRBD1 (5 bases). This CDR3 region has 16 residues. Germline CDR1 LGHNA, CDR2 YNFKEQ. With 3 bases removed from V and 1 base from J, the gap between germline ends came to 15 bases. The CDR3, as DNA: TGTGCCAGCAGCCATACCCCTGGGACGGGGAACACTGAAGCTTTCTTT. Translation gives CASSHTPGTGNTEAFF.

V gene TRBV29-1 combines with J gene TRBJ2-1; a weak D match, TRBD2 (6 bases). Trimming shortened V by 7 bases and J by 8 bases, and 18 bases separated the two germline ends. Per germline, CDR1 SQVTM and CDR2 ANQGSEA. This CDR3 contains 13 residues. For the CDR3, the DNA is TGCAGCGCTGGGGGACTGTTTGGCGATGAGCAGTTCTTC. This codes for CSAGGLFGDEQFF.

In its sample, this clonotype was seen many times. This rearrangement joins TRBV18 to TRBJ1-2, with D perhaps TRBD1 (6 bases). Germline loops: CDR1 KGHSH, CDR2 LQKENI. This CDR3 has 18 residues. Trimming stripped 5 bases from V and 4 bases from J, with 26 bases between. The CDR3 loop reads CASSSTGSGYILGYGYTF. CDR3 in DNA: TGTGCCAGCTCATCGACAGGATCTGGATATATACTTGGCTATGGCTACACCTTC.

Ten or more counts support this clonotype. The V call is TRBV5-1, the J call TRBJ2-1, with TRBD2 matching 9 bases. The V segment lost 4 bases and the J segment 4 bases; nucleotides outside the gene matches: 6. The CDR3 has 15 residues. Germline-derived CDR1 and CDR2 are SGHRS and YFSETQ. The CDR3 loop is CASSRPSGMYNEQFF. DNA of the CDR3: TGCGCCAGCAGCCGGCCTAGCGGGATGTACAATGAGCAGTTCTTC.

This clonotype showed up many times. CDR3 sequence: CSAREDRARSSYNSPLHF. The CDR3 nucleotides read TGCAGTGCTAGAGAGGACAGGGCCAGGAGCTCCTATAATTCACCCCTCCACTTT. This sequence joins TRBV20-1 and TRBJ1-6; 8 bases match TRBD1. The CDR3 loop spans 18 amino acids. Trimming took 0 bases from V and 0 from J; bases not matched to a gene: 7. The germline CDR1 and CDR2 sequences are DFQATT and SNEGSKA (reference sequence).

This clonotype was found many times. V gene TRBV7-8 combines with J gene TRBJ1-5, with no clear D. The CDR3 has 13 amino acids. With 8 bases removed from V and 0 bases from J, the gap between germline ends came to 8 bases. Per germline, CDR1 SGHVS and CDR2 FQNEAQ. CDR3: CASSSFSNQPQHF. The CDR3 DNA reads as TGTGCCAGCTCTTCGTTTAGCAATCAGCCCCAGCATTTT.